These T cell receptor beta chains were read from a single sample in a study of T cells after yellow fever vaccination. TCRdb analysed the 5' RACE reads with MiXCR anew, one entry per CDR3 protein. The sample has just under 600,000 distinct CDR3 sequences, roughly 12% seen once. This specimen consisted of PBMCs, obtained on the day of the yellow fever booster vaccination. The receptor source for this set is a man under 40 who received the YFV17D yellow fever vaccine. Each CDR3 is given with its conserved first and last residue. The order of the fields is V gene, J gene, CDR3 protein.

v_call: TRBV19; j_call: TRBJ1-1; cdr3_aa: CASRLGTEAFF
v_call: TRBV5-1; j_call: TRBJ2-1; cdr3_aa: CASSSQEFYNEQFF
v_call: TRBV7-2; j_call: TRBJ2-3; cdr3_aa: CASSPPGLATTDTQYF
v_call: TRBV20-1; j_call: TRBJ2-3; cdr3_aa: CSATTPLTSATDTQYF
v_call: TRBV4-2; j_call: TRBJ2-1; cdr3_aa: CASSQPATSSYNEQFF
v_call: TRBV20-1; j_call: TRBJ1-5; cdr3_aa: CSAAGGAVASNQPQHF
v_call: TRBV27; j_call: TRBJ2-2; cdr3_aa: CASSFGTGVRGELFF
v_call: TRBV6-1; j_call: TRBJ2-7; cdr3_aa: CASSLRVRAGSSYEQYF
v_call: TRBV20-1; j_call: TRBJ2-1; cdr3_aa: CSASPLASGMQSEQFF
v_call: TRBV12-3/TRBV12-4; j_call: TRBJ1-1; cdr3_aa: CASTLGAGATEAFF
v_call: TRBV9; j_call: TRBJ2-2; cdr3_aa: CASCRDSYTGELFF
v_call: TRBV13; j_call: TRBJ2-3; cdr3_aa: CASSHPGTRTDTQYF
v_call: TRBV7-2; j_call: TRBJ2-1; cdr3_aa: CASSFPAGSSYNEQFF
v_call: TRBV4-3; j_call: TRBJ2-7; cdr3_aa: CASSQDLSGSGSYEQYF
v_call: TRBV27; j_call: TRBJ1-5; cdr3_aa: CASSTRGVDQPQHF
v_call: TRBV5-1; j_call: TRBJ2-5; cdr3_aa: CASSWRGIETQYF
v_call: TRBV5-4; j_call: TRBJ2-7; cdr3_aa: CASSLSQRSSYEQYF
v_call: TRBV14; j_call: TRBJ2-3; cdr3_aa: CASSQVTGTQYF
v_call: TRBV7-9; j_call: TRBJ1-1; cdr3_aa: CASSLSNTPTEAFF
v_call: TRBV29-1; j_call: TRBJ2-1; cdr3_aa: CSVGGTGLDNEQFF
v_call: TRBV20-1; j_call: TRBJ2-1; cdr3_aa: CSATQTYGYNEQFF
v_call: TRBV20-1; j_call: TRBJ2-2; cdr3_aa: CSARDLRDVGELFF
v_call: TRBV10-3; j_call: TRBJ2-7; cdr3_aa: CAISVGQSSYEQYF
v_call: TRBV7-9; j_call: TRBJ2-1; cdr3_aa: CASSSRGPEQFF
v_call: TRBV7-2; j_call: TRBJ1-6; cdr3_aa: CASSLGGTANNSPLHF
v_call: TRBV7-6; j_call: TRBJ2-3; cdr3_aa: CASSFTQGVDTQYF
v_call: TRBV14; j_call: TRBJ2-2; cdr3_aa: CASSSRGRLAGRETGELFF
v_call: TRBV28; j_call: TRBJ1-6; cdr3_aa: CASNKGGNSSPLHF
v_call: TRBV7-3; j_call: TRBJ2-5; cdr3_aa: CASSLMSSETQYF
v_call: TRBV5-1; j_call: TRBJ2-5; cdr3_aa: CASSLGEGQETQYF
v_call: TRBV3-1; j_call: TRBJ2-7; cdr3_aa: CASSQAHYEQYF
v_call: TRBV28; j_call: TRBJ2-2; cdr3_aa: CASSFGLMTGELFF
v_call: TRBV9; j_call: TRBJ2-1; cdr3_aa: CASSLTESGWNEQFF
v_call: TRBV5-1; j_call: TRBJ1-1; cdr3_aa: CASRGETEAFF
v_call: TRBV5-4; j_call: TRBJ2-7; cdr3_aa: CASSEWGVEQYF
v_call: TRBV11-1; j_call: TRBJ2-3; cdr3_aa: CASSPRGASGISTDTQYF
v_call: TRBV5-5; j_call: TRBJ2-5; cdr3_aa: CASSPPGLFPGETQYF
v_call: TRBV10-2; j_call: TRBJ2-2; cdr3_aa: CASSPRGSGFGELFF
v_call: TRBV3-1; j_call: TRBJ2-2; cdr3_aa: CASSQDRSRGGTGELFF
v_call: TRBV7-2; j_call: TRBJ2-7; cdr3_aa: CASSRNIGEQYF
v_call: TRBV19; j_call: TRBJ1-1; cdr3_aa: CASRYATENTEAFF
v_call: TRBV28; j_call: TRBJ2-1; cdr3_aa: CASGVAGVEQFF
v_call: TRBV7-2; j_call: TRBJ1-2; cdr3_aa: CASSLYRDYGGYTF
v_call: TRBV7-2; j_call: TRBJ2-2; cdr3_aa: CASRGIGGAGELFF
v_call: TRBV7-8; j_call: TRBJ2-1; cdr3_aa: CASSFPLAWGYNEQFF
v_call: TRBV19; j_call: TRBJ2-2; cdr3_aa: CASSTLAGGRGTGELFF
v_call: TRBV2; j_call: TRBJ2-5; cdr3_aa: CASKPNQETQYF
v_call: TRBV29-1; j_call: TRBJ2-5; cdr3_aa: CSAGRVLAPETQYF
v_call: TRBV10-2; j_call: TRBJ2-7; cdr3_aa: CASSVIPGPFKGYEQYF